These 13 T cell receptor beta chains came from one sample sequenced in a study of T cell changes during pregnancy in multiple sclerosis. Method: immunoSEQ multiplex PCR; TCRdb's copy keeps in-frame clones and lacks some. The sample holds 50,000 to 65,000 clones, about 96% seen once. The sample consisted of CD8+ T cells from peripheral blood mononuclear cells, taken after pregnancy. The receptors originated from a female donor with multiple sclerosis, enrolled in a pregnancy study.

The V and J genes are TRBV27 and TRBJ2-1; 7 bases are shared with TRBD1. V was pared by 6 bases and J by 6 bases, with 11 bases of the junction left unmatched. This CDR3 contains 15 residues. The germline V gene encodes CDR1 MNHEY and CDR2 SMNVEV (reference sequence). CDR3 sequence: CASSDAGTVVNEQFF. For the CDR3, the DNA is TGTGCCAGCAGCGACGCCGGGACAGTGGTCAATGAGCAGTTCTTC.

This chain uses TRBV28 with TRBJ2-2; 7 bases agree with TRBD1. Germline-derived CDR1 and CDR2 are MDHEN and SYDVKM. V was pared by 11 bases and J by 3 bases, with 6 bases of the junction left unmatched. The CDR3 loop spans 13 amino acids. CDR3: CAGRDSYTGELFF. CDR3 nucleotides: TGTGCCGGCCGGGACAGTTACACCGGGGAGCTGTTTTTT.

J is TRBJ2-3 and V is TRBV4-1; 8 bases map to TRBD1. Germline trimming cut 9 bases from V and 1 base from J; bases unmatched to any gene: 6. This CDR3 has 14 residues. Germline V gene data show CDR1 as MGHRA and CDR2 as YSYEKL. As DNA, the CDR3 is TGCGCCAGTGACCCGGGACAGGGCACAGATACGCAGTATTTT. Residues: CASDPGQGTDTQYF.

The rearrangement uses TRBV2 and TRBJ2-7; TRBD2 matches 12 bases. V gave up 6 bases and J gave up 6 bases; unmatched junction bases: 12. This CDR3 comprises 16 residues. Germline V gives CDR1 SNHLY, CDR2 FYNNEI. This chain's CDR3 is CASRASGRASGFEQYF. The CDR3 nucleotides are TGTGCCAGCAGAGCTAGCGGGAGGGCCTCAGGCTTCGAGCAGTACTTC.

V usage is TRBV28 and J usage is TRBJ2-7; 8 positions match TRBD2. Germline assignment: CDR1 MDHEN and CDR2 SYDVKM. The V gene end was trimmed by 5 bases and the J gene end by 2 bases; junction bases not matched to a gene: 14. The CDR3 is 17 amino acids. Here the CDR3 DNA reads TGTGCCAGCAGTCATCCCCCCTTAGCGGGAACGACCTACGAGCAGTACTTC. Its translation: CASSHPPLAGTTYEQYF.

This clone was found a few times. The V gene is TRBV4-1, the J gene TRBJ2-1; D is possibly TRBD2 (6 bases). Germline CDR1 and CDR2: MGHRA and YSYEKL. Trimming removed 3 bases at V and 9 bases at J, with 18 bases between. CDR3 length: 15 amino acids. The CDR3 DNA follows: TGCGCCAGCAGCCACCAAGATATGGGAGGAGGTGAGCAGTTCTTC. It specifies CASSHQDMGGGEQFF.

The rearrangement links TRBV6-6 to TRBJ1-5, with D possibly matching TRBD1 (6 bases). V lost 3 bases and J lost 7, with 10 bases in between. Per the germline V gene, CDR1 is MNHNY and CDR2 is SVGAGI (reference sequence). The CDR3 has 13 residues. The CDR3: CASSYDQGQPQHF. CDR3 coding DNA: TGTGCCAGCAGTTATGATCAGGGGCAGCCCCAGCATTTT.

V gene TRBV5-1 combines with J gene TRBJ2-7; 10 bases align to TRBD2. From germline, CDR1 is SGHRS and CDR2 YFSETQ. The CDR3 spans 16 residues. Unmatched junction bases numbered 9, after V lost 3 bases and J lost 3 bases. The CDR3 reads CASSSDLAGVFYEQYF. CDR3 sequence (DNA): TGCGCCAGCAGCTCCGATCTAGCGGGAGTTTTCTACGAGCAGTACTTC.

The CDR3 sequence is CASSSIFRTDNTGELFF. The CDR3 DNA is TGTGCCAGCAGCTCAATTTTCCGGACTGACAACACCGGGGAGCTGTTTTTT. This sequence joins TRBV7-9 and TRBJ2-2; D is possibly TRBD2 (5 bases). CDR1 and CDR2 (germline): SEHNR, FQNEAQ (reference sequence). CDR3 length: 17 residues. V was pared by 4 bases and J by 2 bases, with 17 bases between.

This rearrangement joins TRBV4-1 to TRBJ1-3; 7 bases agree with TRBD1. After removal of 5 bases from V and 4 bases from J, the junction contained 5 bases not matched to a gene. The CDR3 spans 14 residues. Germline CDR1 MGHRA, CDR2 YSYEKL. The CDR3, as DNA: TGCGCCAGCAGCGTACAGGGGCCAGGAAACACCATATATTTT. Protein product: CASSVQGPGNTIYF.

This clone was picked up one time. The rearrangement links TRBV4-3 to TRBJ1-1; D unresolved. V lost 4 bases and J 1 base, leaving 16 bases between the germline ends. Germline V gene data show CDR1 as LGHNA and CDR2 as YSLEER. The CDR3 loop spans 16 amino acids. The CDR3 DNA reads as TGCGCCAGCAGCCCGAGCGTCCTACTATGGAACACTGAAGCTTTCTTT. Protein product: CASSPSVLLWNTEAFF.

This chain's CDR3 is CASSYVRNRGPDGYTF. The CDR3, as DNA: TGTGCCAGCAGTTACGTTCGGAACAGGGGGCCGGACGGCTACACCTTC. This chain uses TRBV6-6 with TRBJ1-2, with 9 nucleotides matching TRBD1. Germline lookup yields CDR1 MNHNY and CDR2 SVGAGI (reference sequence). V shed 2 bases and J 8 bases; nucleotides not matched to a gene: 12. This CDR3 spans 16 amino acids.

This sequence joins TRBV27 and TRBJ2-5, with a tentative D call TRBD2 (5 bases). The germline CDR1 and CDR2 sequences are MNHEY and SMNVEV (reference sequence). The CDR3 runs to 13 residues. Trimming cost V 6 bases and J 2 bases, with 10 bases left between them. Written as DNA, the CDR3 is TGTGCCAGCAGACTAGGGCTACAAGAGACCCAGTACTTC. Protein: CASRLGLQETQYF.